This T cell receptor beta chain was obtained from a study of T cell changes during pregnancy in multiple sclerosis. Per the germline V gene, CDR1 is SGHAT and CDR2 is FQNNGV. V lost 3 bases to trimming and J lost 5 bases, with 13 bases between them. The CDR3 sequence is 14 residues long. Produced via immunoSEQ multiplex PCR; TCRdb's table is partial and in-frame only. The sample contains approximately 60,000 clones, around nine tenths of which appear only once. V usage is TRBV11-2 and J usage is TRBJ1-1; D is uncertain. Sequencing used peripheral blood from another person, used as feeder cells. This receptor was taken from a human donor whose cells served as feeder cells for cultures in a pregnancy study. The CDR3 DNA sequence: TGTGCCAGCAGCTTGGGGTTCCGAGGAACTGAAGCTTTCTTT. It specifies CASSLGFRGTEAFF.